The present entry profiles one T cell receptor (beta chain) with its context. Being one base from a much bigger clone, this may be a read error. MiXCR, run by TCRdb on the RACE reads, gives a single entry per CDR3 protein. Of fewer than 40,000 distinct CDR3 sequences listed, roughly 13% are singletons. Time point indicated: patch test 3, about 24 weeks after DPC sensitization. Treatment: therapeutic diphenylcyclopropenone sensitization with weekly scalp DPC. Sequencing started from total RNA isolated from unfractionated whole blood. Germline lookup yields CDR1 KGHDR and CDR2 SFDVKD. V lost 8 bases to trimming and J lost 4 bases, with 10 bases between them. There are 12 residues in the CDR3. This entry is derived from a study of human T cells and chemical hapten exposure.

The chain is built from TRBV24-1 and TRBJ1-2, with D perhaps TRBD1 (6 bases). The starting material was whole blood, obtained in connection with sensitization to the hapten diphenylcyclopropenone (DPC). The TCR was taken from a woman aged 40 to 50 with alopecia areata. Some clones in this sample may be carry-over from other donors' samples. As DNA, the CDR3 is TGTGCCACCAATGCGACAGGCTATGGCTACACCTTC. Encoded protein: CATNATGYGYTF.